This note documents a single TCR beta chain sequence. The antigen is unknown. Libraries were prepared by immunoSEQ multiplex PCR; TCRdb keeps only in-frame clonotypes and omits some of them. The sample holds tens of thousands of clones, nearly 90% seen once. The sample is drawn from a study of OX40 agonist ivuxolimab in advanced cancers. Study outcomes and limitations: Within 6 weeks, CD4+ and CD8+ blood T cells expanded clonally at 0.1 to 3.0 mg/kg. The investigators did not determine what antigen specificity the expanded peripheral T cells had.

The CDR3 extends over 14 amino acids. The V gene end was trimmed by 3 bases and the J gene end by 5 bases; junction bases not matched to a gene: 2. The germline CDR1 and CDR2 sequences are MNHEY and SMNVEV (reference sequence). Sequenced material: CD4+ or CD8+ T cells sorted from blood, taken in a trial of the OX40 agonist ivuxolimab. The chain has TRBV27 and TRBJ2-2, with 8 nucleotides matching TRBD1. This clonotype originated in an adult with an advanced solid tumor such as melanoma, head and neck, liver or kidney cancer. CDR3 in amino acids: CASSLTGVTGELFF. In DNA form, the CDR3 reads TGTGCCAGCAGTTTGACAGGGGTGACCGGGGAGCTGTTTTTT.